The T cell receptor (beta chain) described here comes from a study of T-cell reconstitution after alpha-beta-depleted transplantation in children. Unique molecular identifiers were incorporated during preparation of the TCRbeta library. TCRdb re-derived calls from the PCR reads in MiXCR, one entry per CDR3 protein. Of around 400,000 distinct CDR3 sequences listed, roughly 11% are singletons. J lost 10 bases, V lost 6 bases, and 4 bases had no gene match. The CDR3 extends over 12 amino acids. The input for sequencing was PBMCs from the stem cell graft donor, taken from the stem cell graft. The clonotype was recovered from a human donor who donated a stem cell graft to a child with acute myeloid leukemia. The rearrangement joins TRBV12-3 or TRBV12-4 to TRBJ1-2; the match to TRBD1 covers 11 bases. The CDR3 reads CASSRGQGDYTF. CDR3 sequence (DNA): TGTGCCAGCAGCCGGGGACAGGGGGACTACACCTTC.